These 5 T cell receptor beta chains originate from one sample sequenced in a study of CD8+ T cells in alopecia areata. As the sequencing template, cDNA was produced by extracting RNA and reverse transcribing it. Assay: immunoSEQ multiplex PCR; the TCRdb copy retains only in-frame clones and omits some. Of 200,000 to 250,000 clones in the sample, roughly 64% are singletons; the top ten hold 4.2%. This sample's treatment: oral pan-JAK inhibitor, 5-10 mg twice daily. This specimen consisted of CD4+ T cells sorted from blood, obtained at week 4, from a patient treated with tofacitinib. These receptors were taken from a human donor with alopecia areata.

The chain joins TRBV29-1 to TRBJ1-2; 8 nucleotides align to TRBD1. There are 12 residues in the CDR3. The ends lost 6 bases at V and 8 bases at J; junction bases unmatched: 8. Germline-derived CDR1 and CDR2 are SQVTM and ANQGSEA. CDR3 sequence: CSVVTGARGYTF. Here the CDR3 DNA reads TGCAGCGTAGTGACAGGGGCCCGGGGCTACACCTTC. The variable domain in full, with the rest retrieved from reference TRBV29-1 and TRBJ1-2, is SAVISQKPSRDICQRGTSLTIQCQVDSQVTMMFWYRQQPGQSLTLIATANQGSEATYESGFVIDKFPISRPNLTFSTLTVSNMSPEDSSIYLCSVVTGARGYTFGSGTRLTVV.

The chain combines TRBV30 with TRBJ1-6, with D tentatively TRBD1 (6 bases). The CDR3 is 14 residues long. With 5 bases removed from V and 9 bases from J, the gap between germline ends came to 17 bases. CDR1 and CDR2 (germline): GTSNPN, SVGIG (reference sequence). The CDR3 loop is CAWSGTLSRSPLHF. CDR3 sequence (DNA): TGTGCCTGGTCCGGGACACTTTCACGTTCACCCCTCCACTTT.

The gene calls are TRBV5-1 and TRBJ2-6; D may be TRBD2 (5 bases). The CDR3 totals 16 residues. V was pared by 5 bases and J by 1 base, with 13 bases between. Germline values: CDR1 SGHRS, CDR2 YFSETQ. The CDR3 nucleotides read TGCGCCAGCAGTCGCAGCGGCGGGTCTGGGGCCAACGTCCTGACTTTC. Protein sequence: CASSRSGGSGANVLTF.

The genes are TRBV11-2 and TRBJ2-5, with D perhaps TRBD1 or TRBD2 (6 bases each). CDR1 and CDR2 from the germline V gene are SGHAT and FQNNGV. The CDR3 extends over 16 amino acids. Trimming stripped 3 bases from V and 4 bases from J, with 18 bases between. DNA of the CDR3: TGTGCCAGCAGCTTCCCGGGGGCGCAGCGAGCAGAGACCCAGTACTTC. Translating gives CASSFPGAQRAETQYF.

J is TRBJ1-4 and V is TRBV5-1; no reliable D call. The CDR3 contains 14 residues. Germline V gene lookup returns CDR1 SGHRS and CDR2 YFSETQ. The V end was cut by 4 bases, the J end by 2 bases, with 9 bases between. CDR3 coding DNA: TGCGCCAGCAGCCCGGGCCAGACTAATGAAAAACTGTTTTTT. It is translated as CASSPGQTNEKLFF.